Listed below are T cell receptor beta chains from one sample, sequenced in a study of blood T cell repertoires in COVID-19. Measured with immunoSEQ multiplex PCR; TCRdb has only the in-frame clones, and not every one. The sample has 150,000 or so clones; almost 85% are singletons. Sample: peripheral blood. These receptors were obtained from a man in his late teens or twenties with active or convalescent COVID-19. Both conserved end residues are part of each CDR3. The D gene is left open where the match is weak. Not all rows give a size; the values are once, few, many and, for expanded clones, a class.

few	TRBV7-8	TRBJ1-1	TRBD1	CASSFPGQSLNTEAFF	TGTGCCAGCAGCTTTCCGGGACAGAGCCTGAACACTGAAGCTTTCTTT
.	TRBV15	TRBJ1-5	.	CATSFVQSPNQPQHF	TGTGCCACCAGCTTTGTACAGTCACCTAATCAGCCCCAGCATTTT
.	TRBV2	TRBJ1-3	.	CARTTGTGNTIYF	TGTGCCAGAACAACAGGGACTGGAAACACCATATATTTT
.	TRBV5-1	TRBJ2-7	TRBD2	CASRPWTSGSYEQYF	TGCGCCAGCAGGCCTTGGACTAGCGGTTCCTACGAGCAGTACTTC
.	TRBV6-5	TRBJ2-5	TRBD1	CASSYSGTGETQYF	TGTGCCAGCAGTTACTCCGGGACAGGGGAGACCCAGTACTTC
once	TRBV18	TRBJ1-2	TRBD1	CASSSTGGAPGYGYTF	TGTGCCAGCTCATCCACAGGGGGCGCACCTGGCTATGGCTACACCTTC
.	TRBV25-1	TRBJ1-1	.	CASSETGVTEAFF	TGTGCCAGCAGTGAGACGGGGGTTACTGAAGCTTTCTTT
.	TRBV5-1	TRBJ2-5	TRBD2	CASSSSSGSGETQYF	TGCGCCAGCAGCTCCTCTAGCGGGAGTGGCGAGACCCAGTACTTC
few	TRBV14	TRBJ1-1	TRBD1	CASSPEVTGGAFF	TGTGCCAGCAGCCCGGAAGTTACAGGGGGAGCTTTCTTT
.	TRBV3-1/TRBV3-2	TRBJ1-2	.	CASSQGPGQPGYTF	TGTGCCAGCAGCCAAGGGCCGGGACAACCTGGCTACACCTTC
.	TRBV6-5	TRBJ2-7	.	CASAFLRGDEQYF	TGTGCCAGCGCGTTCCTCAGGGGGGACGAGCAGTACTTC
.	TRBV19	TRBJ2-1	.	CASSVGHGSSYNEQFF	TGTGCCAGTAGTGTAGGACACGGGAGCTCCTACAATGAGCAGTTCTTC
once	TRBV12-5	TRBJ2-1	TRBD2	CASGIAGGRNEQFF	TGTGCTAGTGGGATAGCGGGAGGTCGCAATGAGCAGTTCTTC
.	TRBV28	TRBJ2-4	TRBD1	CASSPPQGVSIQYF	TGTGCCAGCAGCCCCCCCCAGGGGGTAAGCATTCAGTACTTC
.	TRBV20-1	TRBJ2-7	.	CSAMAADEQYF	TGCAGTGCTATGGCGGCCGACGAGCAGTACTTC
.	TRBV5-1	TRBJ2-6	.	CASSLVRSGANVLTF	TGCGCCAGCAGCTTGGTCCGCTCTGGGGCCAACGTCCTGACTTTC
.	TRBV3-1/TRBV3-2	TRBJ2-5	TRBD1	CASSQDFVLRTGQETQYF	TGTGCCAGCAGCCAAGATTTCGTTTTGAGGACAGGGCAAGAGACCCAGTACTTC